A single sample is the source of the 15 T cell receptor beta chains below, sequenced in a study of blood T cells in healthy people across ages. Sample-barcoded 5' priming and a J-beta primer mix drove a second PCR of about 7 to 11 cycles. TCRdb re-derived calls from the 5' RACE reads in MiXCR, one entry per CDR3 protein. The sample records some 710,000 distinct CDR3 sequences, about 46% being singletons. The sample taken for sequencing was blood. These receptors were taken from a man older than 75 in good health.

The chain recombines TRBV3-1 with TRBJ2-5, with 11 bases fitting TRBD2. Germline V gene data show CDR1 as LGHDT and CDR2 as YNNKEL (reference sequence). Trimming at V came to 2 bases and at J to 4 bases, leaving 9 bases not matched to a gene. The CDR3 is 17 amino acids. This CDR3 is CASSQNPGTSGGETQYF. CDR3 coding DNA: TGTGCCAGCAGCCAAAACCCCGGGACTAGCGGAGGAGAGACCCAGTACTTC.

The chain employs TRBV4-2 and TRBJ2-7, with 14 bases matching TRBD2. After removal of 4 bases from V and 1 base from J, the junction contained 6 bases not matched to a gene. CDR3 length equals 17 residues. The germline gives CDR1 LGHNA, CDR2 YNFKEQ. The CDR3 nucleotides are TGTGCCAGCAGCCGGGGACTAGCGGGAGCCCTATCCTACGAGCAGTACTTC. Its protein is CASSRGLAGALSYEQYF.

The CDR3 nucleotides are TGCGCCAGCAGCCTGGAAGGGGGGACAGTCAACAGTGAGCAGTTCTTC. This translates into CASSLEGGTVNSEQFF. The rearrangement links TRBV5-1 to TRBJ2-1, with D possibly matching TRBD1 (7 bases). Germline CDR1 and CDR2: SGHRS and YFSETQ. Deletions cut 4 bases from V and 9 bases from J, with 23 bases between. The CDR3 has 16 residues.

The J gene is TRBJ1-4, the V gene TRBV20-1, with D uncertain. The germline V gene has CDR1 DFQATT and CDR2 SNEGSKA (reference sequence). V was clipped by 0 bases and J by 8 bases, with 13 bases between them. The CDR3 loop spans 14 amino acids. The CDR3 sequence is CSARDYSSEEKLFF. The CDR3 nucleotides read TGCAGTGCTAGAGACTATTCTTCCGAGGAAAAACTGTTTTTT.

There are a few counts of this clonotype. This rearrangement joins TRBV20-1 to TRBJ2-1, with D perhaps TRBD1 (6 bases). Trimming shortened V by 1 base and J by 0 bases, and 13 bases separated the two germline ends. CDR3 size: 16 residues. Germline CDR1 and CDR2: DFQATT and SNEGSKA (reference sequence). Written as DNA, the CDR3 is TGCAGTGCTAGAGTTGCCAGGGGTCTCTCCTACAATGAGCAGTTCTTC. Residues: CSARVARGLSYNEQFF.

This clonotype has a count of ten or more. The chain recombines TRBV9 with TRBJ2-1; 10 bases align to TRBD2. V shed 0 bases, J shed 7 bases, and the junction held 4 bases outside the gene matches. The germline V gene has CDR1 SGDLS and CDR2 YYNGEE. The CDR3 consists of 15 residues. The DNA of the CDR3 is TGTGCCAGCAGCGTAGATAGTAGCGGGAGGAATGAGCAGTTCTTC. Encoded protein: CASSVDSSGRNEQFF. The complete variable domain, with remaining parts taken from reference TRBV9 and TRBJ2-1, reads DSGVTQTPKHLITATGQRVTLRCSPRSGDLSVYWYQQSLDQGLQFLIQYYNGEERAKGNILERFSAQQFPDLHSELNLSSLELGDSALYFCASSVDSSGRNEQFFGPGTRLTVL.

The chain links TRBV10-3 to TRBJ2-5, with D unresolved. Trimming shortened V by 0 bases and J by 5 bases, and 7 bases separated the two germline ends. The CDR3 has 13 residues. The germline V gene has CDR1 ENHRY and CDR2 SYGVKD. As DNA, the CDR3 is TGTGCCATCAGTGAGTCTCTGGGGGAGACCCAGTACTTC. It translates to CAISESLGETQYF.

V is TRBV29-1 and J is TRBJ2-7; D may be TRBD2 (6 bases). CDR1 SQVTM and CDR2 ANQGSEA come from the germline V gene. The CDR3 totals 13 residues. V lost 7 bases and J lost 2, with 15 bases in between. The CDR3 nucleotides read TGCAGCGGGGGACTGTCTTTGGCCTACGAGCAGTACTTC. Protein: CSGGLSLAYEQYF.

The chain employs TRBV29-1 and TRBJ2-1; unclear D gene. Germline V lookup: CDR1 SQVTM, CDR2 ANQGSEA. V was clipped by 7 bases and J by 3 bases, with 16 bases between them. This CDR3 is built from 14 residues. The CDR3, as DNA: TGCAGCGCAATTACTTTAGGGCGCTACAATGAGCAGTTCTTC. Its translation: CSAITLGRYNEQFF.

This clonotype was counted only a few times. The V call is TRBV2, the J call TRBJ2-5; 11 positions match TRBD1. The junction had 8 bases not matched to a gene; V was cut back by 7 bases and J by 4 bases. The CDR3 is 15 residues long. CDR1 and CDR2 from the germline V gene are SNHLY and FYNNEI. The CDR3 spells CASNDSGTGGETQYF. CDR3 coding DNA: TGTGCCAGCAACGACTCCGGGACAGGGGGAGAGACCCAGTACTTC.

This clonotype was detected many times. The chain is built from TRBV20-1 and TRBJ2-5; tentatively, D is TRBD1 or TRBD2 (6 bases each). Germline V gives CDR1 DFQATT, CDR2 SNEGSKA (reference sequence). The V end lost 3 bases, the J end lost 5 bases, and 19 bases lay between the germline ends. The CDR3 is 15 amino acids. The CDR3 nucleotides are TGCAGTGCTAGGGGGGGCGGACCTATGACGGAGACCCAGTACTTC. Translation: CSARGGGPMTETQYF.

Concerning this clonotype itself: An end of the junction differs from the germline gene, which may be a read error. This chain links TRBV7-2 with TRBJ2-7; D assignment may be TRBD1 or TRBD2 (7 bases each). Germline V lookup: CDR1 SGHTA, CDR2 FQGNSA. The CDR3 is 16 residues long. This CDR3 is CASSLAGGASAYEQYF. The CDR3 nucleotides read TGTGCCAGCAGTTTAGCAGGGGGGGCCTCTGCGTACGAGCAGTACTTC.

The gene calls are TRBV29-1 and TRBJ2-3, with a tentative D call TRBD2 (7 bases). CDR3 length: 14 residues. V was pared by 4 bases and J by 4 bases, with 15 bases between. Germline V gives CDR1 SQVTM, CDR2 ANQGSEA. CDR3 residues: CSVGAGARADTQYF. Here the CDR3 DNA reads TGCAGCGTTGGCGCGGGGGCCAGGGCAGATACGCAGTATTTT.

This clonotype was observed a handful of times. Here the CDR3 DNA reads TGTGCCAGCAGGCATGGGGTAGTACTAGCGGGAATATCTGAGCAGTTCTTC. Protein sequence: CASRHGVVLAGISEQFF. V gene TRBV2 combines with J gene TRBJ2-1; 10 positions match TRBD2. The CDR3 extends over 17 amino acids. Germline trimming cut 6 bases from V and 9 bases from J; bases unmatched to any gene: 17. Per germline, CDR1 SNHLY and CDR2 FYNNEI.

This clonotype was found a few times. The chain carries TRBV20-1 and TRBJ2-6; D is tentatively TRBD1 or TRBD2 (5 bases each). V lost 5 bases to trimming and J lost 0 bases, with 14 bases between them. The CDR3 is made up of 16 amino acids. Germline V gene lookup returns CDR1 DFQATT and CDR2 SNEGSKA (reference sequence). The CDR3 loop reads CSAEGRPSSGANVLTF. The DNA for the CDR3 is TGCAGTGCTGAGGGACGCCCAAGCTCTGGGGCCAACGTCCTGACTTTC.